This is a list of T cell receptor beta chains from one sample in a study of OX40 agonist ivuxolimab in advanced cancers. Sequencing was performed with immunoSEQ multiplex PCR; in TCRdb, only in-frame clones are kept and a portion is missing. The table includes about 110,000 clones, around 93% detected once. This specimen consisted of CD4+ or CD8+ T cells sorted from blood, obtained in a trial of the OX40 agonist ivuxolimab. The receptors derive from an adult with an advanced solid tumor such as melanoma, head and neck, liver or kidney cancer. Each CDR3 is given with its conserved first and last residue. The D gene is left open where the match is weak. Only part of the rows carry a size: once, few, many, or a class if the clone is expanded.

J: TRBJ2-7
size: .
D: TRBD1
V: TRBV7-2
CDR3: CASSPGFDRVHEQYF
DNA: TGTGCCAGCAGCCCGGGATTTGACAGGGTACACGAGCAGTACTTC

J: TRBJ1-2
size: .
D: .
V: TRBV19
CDR3: CASSRGPTLYGYTF
DNA: TGTGCCAGTAGTAGGGGACCTACTCTTTATGGCTACACCTTC

J: TRBJ2-1
size: .
D: TRBD2
V: TRBV19
CDR3: CASRLRGGPVTSGIPGNEQFF
DNA: TGTGCCAGTAGGCTACGGGGGGGCCCGGTGACTAGCGGTATCCCTGGCAATGAGCAGTTCTTC

J: TRBJ2-3
size: .
D: TRBD1
V: TRBV30
CDR3: CAWSWDRAADTQYF
DNA: TGTGCCTGGAGCTGGGACAGGGCGGCAGATACGCAGTATTTT

J: TRBJ1-4
size: .
D: .
V: TRBV28
CDR3: CASKIGRNEKLFF
DNA: TGTGCCAGCAAGATAGGGAGGAATGAAAAACTGTTTTTT

J: TRBJ2-2
size: .
D: .
V: TRBV2
CDR3: CASSEEGATGELFF
DNA: TGTGCCAGCAGTGAAGAGGGTGCCACCGGGGAGCTGTTTTTT

J: TRBJ2-3
size: .
D: TRBD1
V: TRBV11-2
CDR3: CASSGQGNRGDTQYF
DNA: TGTGCCAGCAGCGGACAGGGAAACAGGGGAGATACGCAGTATTTT

J: TRBJ1-5
size: .
D: TRBD1
V: TRBV5-5
CDR3: CASSSRGDRGNQPQHF
DNA: TGTGCCAGCAGCTCTAGGGGGGACAGGGGGAATCAGCCCCAGCATTTT

J: TRBJ2-3
size: .
D: TRBD2
V: TRBV27
CDR3: CASSFGGGADTQYF
DNA: TGTGCCAGCAGTTTCGGGGGAGGGGCAGATACGCAGTATTTT

J: TRBJ1-1
size: .
D: .
V: TRBV19
CDR3: CASSISQGRYRPEAFF
DNA: TGTGCCAGTAGTATCTCGCAGGGGAGGTATAGGCCTGAAGCTTTCTTT

J: TRBJ1-1
size: .
D: .
V: TRBV18
CDR3: CASSPPLGNTEAFF
DNA: TGTGCCAGCTCACCACCGTTGGGGAACACTGAAGCTTTCTTT

J: TRBJ2-5
size: .
D: .
V: TRBV15
CDR3: CATSRDIDSQETQYF
DNA: TGTGCCACCAGCAGAGATATCGACAGCCAAGAGACCCAGTACTTC

J: TRBJ2-3
size: .
D: .
V: TRBV7-7
CDR3: CASSLGRQITDTQYF
DNA: TGTGCTAGCAGCTTAGGTCGGCAGATCACAGATACGCAGTATTTT

J: TRBJ2-1
size: .
D: .
V: TRBV19
CDR3: CASSERGRYNEQFF
DNA: TGTGCCAGTAGTGAGAGAGGGCGTTACAATGAGCAGTTCTTC

J: TRBJ1-2
size: .
D: .
V: TRBV6-1
CDR3: CASRQTIVYGYTF
DNA: TGTGCCAGCAGGCAAACGATAGTCTATGGCTACACCTTC

J: TRBJ1-2
size: .
D: TRBD1
V: TRBV6-1
CDR3: CASRETGIDGYTF
DNA: TGTGCCAGCAGGGAGACAGGGATTGATGGCTACACCTTC

J: TRBJ1-2
size: .
D: TRBD1
V: TRBV4-1
CDR3: CASSQGQGWGYGYTF
DNA: TGCGCCAGCAGCCAAGGACAGGGATGGGGCTATGGCTACACCTTC

J: TRBJ2-7
size: .
D: .
V: TRBV5-4
CDR3: CASSSGGAISYEQYF
DNA: TGTGCCAGCAGCTCGGGTGGGGCCATCTCCTACGAGCAGTACTTC

J: TRBJ2-7
size: .
D: .
V: TRBV5-4
CDR3: CASSPRSREQYF
DNA: TGTGCCAGCAGCCCCCGGTCCCGCGAGCAGTACTTC

J: TRBJ2-7
size: .
D: .
V: TRBV11-2
CDR3: CASSLVLGSPYEQYF
DNA: TGTGCCAGCAGCTTAGTTTTAGGCTCGCCTTACGAGCAGTACTTC

J: TRBJ2-7
size: once
D: .
V: TRBV2
CDR3: CASRRTESSSYEQYF
DNA: TGTGCCAGCAGGAGGACAGAATCGAGCTCCTACGAGCAGTACTTC

J: TRBJ2-7
size: .
D: TRBD2
V: TRBV7-6
CDR3: CASSLGTSGVPYEQYF
DNA: TGTGCCAGCAGCTTAGGGACTAGCGGGGTCCCCTACGAGCAGTACTTC

J: TRBJ2-7
size: .
D: TRBD2
V: TRBV7-3
CDR3: CASSRRVAGVVNEQYF
DNA: TGTGCCAGCAGCAGACGTGTAGCGGGAGTAGTTAACGAGCAGTACTTC

J: TRBJ2-1
size: .
D: .
V: TRBV29-1
CDR3: CSVVLWRSRSGSSYNEQFF
DNA: TGCAGCGTTGTTTTATGGAGATCTAGGTCCGGGAGCTCCTACAATGAGCAGTTCTTC

J: TRBJ2-3
size: .
D: TRBD1
V: TRBV10-3
CDR3: CAIMGQGSDTQYF
DNA: TGTGCCATCATGGGACAGGGTTCAGATACGCAGTATTTT

J: TRBJ1-4
size: .
D: .
V: TRBV30
CDR3: CAWSTYRGYNEKLFF
DNA: TGTGCCTGGAGTACCTACCGGGGGTATAATGAAAAACTGTTTTTT

J: TRBJ1-2
size: .
D: .
V: TRBV20-1
CDR3: CSASMHYGYTF
DNA: TGCAGTGCTAGCATGCACTATGGCTACACCTTC

J: TRBJ2-1
size: .
D: .
V: TRBV30
CDR3: CAWSGWGSSYNEQFF
DNA: TGTGCCTGGAGTGGGTGGGGGAGCTCCTACAATGAGCAGTTCTTC

J: TRBJ1-5
size: .
D: .
V: TRBV7-2
CDR3: CASSAQGVLQPQHF
DNA: TGTGCCAGCAGCGCACAGGGAGTTTTACAGCCCCAGCATTTT

J: TRBJ1-1
size: .
D: .
V: TRBV6-1
CDR3: CASGSQPDTEAFF
DNA: TGTGCCAGCGGATCCCAACCCGACACTGAAGCTTTCTTT

J: TRBJ2-5
size: .
D: .
V: TRBV5-1
CDR3: CASSPGPQETQYF
DNA: TGCGCCAGCAGCCCCGGGCCTCAAGAGACCCAGTACTTC

J: TRBJ1-1
size: .
D: TRBD1
V: TRBV5-1
CDR3: CASSLVGQGGNTEAFF
DNA: TGCGCCAGCAGCTTGGTGGGACAGGGGGGGAACACTGAAGCTTTCTTT

J: TRBJ2-5
size: .
D: TRBD2
V: TRBV5-1
CDR3: CASSDLRLAGVVETQYF
DNA: TGCGCCAGCAGCGATCTTCGTCTAGCGGGAGTTGTGGAGACCCAGTACTTC

J: TRBJ2-7
size: .
D: TRBD2
V: TRBV19
CDR3: CASTELAGGPGEQYF
DNA: TGTGCCAGTACGGAACTAGCGGGAGGGCCCGGCGAGCAGTACTTC

J: TRBJ2-3
size: .
D: .
V: TRBV10-2
CDR3: CASSESFRGTDTQYF
DNA: TGCGCCAGCAGTGAGTCTTTCAGGGGAACAGATACGCAGTATTTT

J: TRBJ2-5
size: .
D: .
V: TRBV5-1
CDR3: CASSQGGSFQETQYF
DNA: TGCGCCAGCAGCCAGGGGGGCAGCTTTCAAGAGACCCAGTACTTC

J: TRBJ1-2
size: few
D: .
V: TRBV18
CDR3: CASSSDGGGYTF
DNA: TGTGCCAGCTCATCAGACGGAGGGGGCTACACCTTC

J: TRBJ2-7
size: once
D: TRBD1
V: TRBV6-1
CDR3: CASSWGQGPYEQYF
DNA: TGTGCCAGCAGTTGGGGACAGGGTCCCTACGAGCAGTACTTC

J: TRBJ2-7
size: .
D: .
V: TRBV5-1
CDR3: CASSLGPGDYEQYF
DNA: TGCGCCAGCAGCTTGGGCCCCGGGGACTACGAGCAGTACTTC

J: TRBJ2-7
size: .
D: .
V: TRBV6-6
CDR3: CASSASAVSEQYF
DNA: TGTGCCAGCAGTGCCTCCGCGGTTTCCGAGCAGTACTTC

J: TRBJ2-7
size: .
D: .
V: TRBV10-1
CDR3: CASSTGTHEQYF
DNA: TGCGCCAGCAGTACAGGGACCCACGAGCAGTACTTC

J: TRBJ1-1
size: .
D: .
V: TRBV4-1
CDR3: CASSPPCTMNTEAFF
DNA: TGCGCCAGCAGCCCTCCGTGTACCATGAACACTGAAGCTTTCTTT